Listed here are 20 T cell receptor beta chains from one sample, sequenced in a study of shared T cell receptors in the human thymus (dated by TCRdb to the early 2020s). The method behind the library was the immunoSEQ multiplex PCR assay. The immuneACCESS repertoire file appears here via TCRdb, limited to in-frame rearrangements. These files lack a portion of the clones; in checked studies, under half of the deficit traces to unresolved V genes, and the cause of the others is not known. Counted in this sample were 630,000 or so clones; around 87% of them appeared once. The leading ten clones occupy roughly 0.0087% of the sample. The sample was also reused in another study, on human thymus T cells.

The material sequenced was thymocytes. These receptors were taken from a boy less than two years old with a congenital heart defect. Donor details come from another sample of the same person, matched by shared clones.

This clone was counted only a few times. This chain connects TRBV7-6 to TRBJ1-1, with 9 positions matching TRBD1. This CDR3 comprises 15 residues. Per germline, CDR1 SGHVS and CDR2 FNYEAQ. The ends lost 5 bases at V and 3 bases at J; junction bases unmatched: 7. CDR3 DNA: TGTGCCAGCAGCCCGGGGACAGGGACGTACACTGAAGCTTTCTTT. It is translated as CASSPGTGTYTEAFF.

The chain is built from TRBV28 and TRBJ2-7; perhaps TRBD2 as D (5 bases). Germline values: CDR1 MDHEN, CDR2 SYDVKM. The CDR3 consists of 15 residues. Trimming took off 2 bases at V and 2 bases at J, with 13 bases between the two ends. CDR3 in amino acids: CASSLQGLTTYEQYF. CDR3 coding DNA: TGTGCCAGCAGTTTACAAGGACTGACAACCTACGAGCAGTACTTC. Based on the CDR3 plus reference TRBV28 and TRBJ2-7, the full variable domain is DVKVTQSSRYLVKRTGEKVFLECVQDMDHENMFWYRQDPGLGLRLIYFSYDVKMKEKGDIPEGYSVSREKKERFSLILESASTNQTSMYLCASSLQGLTTYEQYFGPGTRLTVT.

The chain couples TRBV10-3 to TRBJ1-3, with D hard to call. Germline CDR1 and CDR2: ENHRY and SYGVKD. This CDR3 has 14 amino acids. V lost 5 bases and J 4 bases, leaving 12 bases between the germline ends. CDR3 nucleotide sequence: TGTGCCATCAGTCTCCGAGAAGCGGGAAACACCATATATTTT. It yields the protein CAISLREAGNTIYF.

The V and J genes are TRBV10-3 and TRBJ2-7; 9 bases align to TRBD1. Germline V gene lookup returns CDR1 ENHRY and CDR2 SYGVKD. The length of the CDR3 is 14 residues. The trim removed 6 bases at V and 0 bases at J, leaving 3 bases unmatched. Here the CDR3 reads CAIRRDRASYEQYF. CDR3 in DNA: TGTGCCATCAGGAGGGACAGGGCCTCCTACGAGCAGTACTTC.

The chain recombines TRBV4-1 with TRBJ2-5; D remains ambiguous. Per germline, CDR1 MGHRA and CDR2 YSYEKL. The CDR3 consists of 15 residues. V was trimmed by 0 bases and J by 5 bases, leaving 13 bases between them. The DNA for the CDR3 is TGCGCCAGCAGCCAAGATAGTCTCGGTACCGAGACCCAGTACTTC. This gives the protein CASSQDSLGTETQYF.

The gene calls are TRBV7-2 and TRBJ2-3, with D tentatively TRBD2 (7 bases). Trimming left V 5 bases short and J 0 bases short, with 12 bases between. The CDR3 loop spans 15 amino acids. Germline V gene sequence: CDR1 SGHTA, CDR2 FQGNSA. CDR3 sequence (DNA): TGTGCCAGCAGCCAACGGGGGGCAAGCACAGATACGCAGTATTTT. Its translation is CASSQRGASTDTQYF.

The chain uses TRBV6-5 and TRBJ1-1, with D uncertain. The V end lost 7 bases, the J end lost 3 bases, and 18 bases lay between the germline ends. This CDR3 contains 15 residues. Germline V gene lookup returns CDR1 MNHEY and CDR2 SVGAGI. This CDR3 is CASIREAGRDTEAFF. In nucleotides, the CDR3 is TGTGCCAGCATTCGTGAGGCCGGGAGGGACACTGAAGCTTTCTTT.

The rearrangement uses TRBV4-3 and TRBJ2-7, with 7 bases identical to TRBD1. The length of the CDR3 is 15 residues. The trim removed 4 bases at V and 3 bases at J, leaving 9 bases unmatched. Germline V gene lookup returns CDR1 LGHNA and CDR2 YSLEER. Written as DNA, the CDR3 is TGCGCCAGCAGCCTATCACAGGGGTCCAACTACGAGCAGTACTTC. This gives the protein CASSLSQGSNYEQYF.

V usage is TRBV27 and J usage is TRBJ2-3; D might be TRBD1 (6 bases). CDR1 is MNHEY, CDR2 SMNVEV, per germline (reference sequence). V lost 3 bases to trimming and J lost 4 bases, with 11 bases between them. The CDR3 spans 14 residues. The CDR3 is CASSFAAGADTQYF. In DNA, the CDR3 is TGTGCCAGCAGTTTCGCGGCAGGGGCAGATACGCAGTATTTT.

This sequence joins TRBV5-4 and TRBJ1-1, with 9 bases that match TRBD1. CDR1 and CDR2 (germline): SGHNT, YYREEE (reference sequence). The CDR3 has 20 amino acids. J was trimmed by 0 bases and V by 0 bases; bases with no gene match: 15. CDR3: CASSLAHPGQGGRMNTEAFF. The CDR3 DNA reads TGTGCCAGCAGCTTGGCGCACCCGGGACAGGGAGGCAGAATGAACACTGAAGCTTTCTTT.

On this clone: Germline and junction disagree at one end, which may indicate a read error. This chain links TRBV7-9 with TRBJ1-2, with D possibly matching TRBD1 (5 bases). The length of the CDR3 is 11 residues. The germline CDR1 and CDR2 sequences are SEHNR and FQNEAQ (reference sequence). Here the CDR3 reads CASGREGRLAF. CDR3 DNA sequence: TGTGCCTCCGGGAGGGAGGGGCGACTCGCCTTC.

The rearrangement uses TRBV25-1 and TRBJ1-1; no reliable D call. The CDR3 runs 17 residues. The V and J ends lost 0 bases and 0 bases respectively, with 14 bases between them. Germline V lookup: CDR1 MGHDK, CDR2 SYGVNS. CDR3 sequence: CASSEYKRDKVNTEAFF. CDR3 in DNA: TGTGCCAGCAGTGAATATAAGAGAGACAAAGTGAACACTGAAGCTTTCTTT. Combining the CDR3 with reference TRBV25-1 and TRBJ1-1 gives the whole variable domain EADIYQTPRYLVIGTGKKITLECSQTMGHDKMYWYQQDPGMELHLIHYSYGVNSTEKGDLSSESTVSRIRTEHFPLTLESARPSHTSQYLCASSEYKRDKVNTEAFFGQGTRLTVV.

J is TRBJ1-6 and V is TRBV7-3; 8 bases are a match to TRBD1. Germline values: CDR1 SGHTA, CDR2 FQGTGA. The CDR3 has 14 residues. V dropped 4 bases and J dropped 7; count of bases not matched to a gene: 3. This CDR3 is CASSSTGGNSPLHF. The CDR3 DNA reads as TGTGCCAGCAGCTCCACAGGGGGAAATTCACCCCTCCACTTT.

This chain connects TRBV28 to TRBJ2-5; 8 positions agree with TRBD2. The CDR3 runs 15 residues. The V and J ends lost 4 bases and 0 bases, in that order; junction bases with no gene match: 4. Germline V gives CDR1 MDHEN, CDR2 SYDVKM. Here the CDR3 reads CASSSSGGYQETQYF. CDR3 sequence (DNA): TGTGCCAGCAGTTCCTCGGGGGGGTACCAAGAGACCCAGTACTTC.

The rearrangement uses TRBV5-6 and TRBJ2-7; D is perhaps TRBD2 (6 bases). V gave up 2 bases and J gave up 0 bases, with 18 bases separating them. This CDR3 comprises 17 residues. The V gene's germline CDR1 is SGHDT and CDR2 YYEEEE. In DNA, the CDR3 is TGTGCCAGCAGCTTAGGGTTATCGGGGGAAAGCTCCTACGAGCAGTACTTC. Translation: CASSLGLSGESSYEQYF.

V and J are TRBV5-4 and TRBJ2-6; 9 nucleotides match TRBD1. The V gene end was trimmed by 3 bases and the J gene end by 0 bases; junction bases not matched to a gene: 4. This CDR3 is built from 17 residues. In germline, CDR1 is SGHNT, CDR2 YYREEE (reference sequence). The CDR3 spells CASSSGQGSSGANVLTF. As DNA, the CDR3 is TGTGCCAGCAGCTCGGGACAGGGCTCCTCTGGGGCCAACGTCCTGACTTTC.

The V call is TRBV27, the J call TRBJ1-1, with 10 bases aligning to TRBD1. Per the germline V gene, CDR1 is MNHEY and CDR2 is SMNVEV (reference sequence). Trimming took 4 bases from V and 8 from J; bases not matched to a gene: 7. The CDR3 runs 14 residues. The CDR3 DNA follows: TGTGCCAGCAGTTCGACAGGGGGCAGAGAAGAAGCTTTCTTT. Amino acid sequence: CASSSTGGREEAFF.

The V call is TRBV5-8, the J call TRBJ2-7; 12 bases are a match to TRBD2. Germline trimming cut 4 bases from V and 4 bases from J; bases unmatched to any gene: 6. The CDR3 runs 15 residues. Germline loops: CDR1 SGHTS, CDR2 YDEGEE. CDR3 in amino acids: CASSRRTSGIYEQYF. Written as DNA, the CDR3 is TGTGCCAGCAGCCGACGGACTAGCGGGATTTACGAGCAGTACTTC.

The chain joins TRBV6-5 to TRBJ1-5; D unresolved. The CDR3 covers 13 residues. Trimming took 4 bases from V and 4 from J, leaving 8 bases between them. Looked up from germline, CDR1 is MNHEY and CDR2 is SVGAGI. The CDR3 here is CASSLRVNQPQHF. DNA for the CDR3: TGTGCCAGCAGTTTGAGGGTGAATCAGCCCCAGCATTTT.

This chain joins TRBV28 and TRBJ1-1; 7 positions match TRBD1. The germline V gene has CDR1 MDHEN and CDR2 SYDVKM. The CDR3 spans 14 residues. The V gene end was trimmed by 5 bases and the J gene end by 1 base; junction bases not matched to a gene: 4. In nucleotides, the CDR3 is TGTGCCAGCAGTGAACAGGGGACGAACACTGAAGCTTTCTTT. Protein: CASSEQGTNTEAFF.